The 17 T cell receptor beta chains presented below share a single source sample, sequenced in a study of cytomegalovirus exposure and HLA in healthy donors. Vbeta (60) and Jbeta (13) primers were used in the PCR. The method was immunoSEQ multiplex PCR; TCRdb's version includes in-frame clones alone and lacks a portion of them. The sample has around 100,000 clones; around 78% are singletons. Sequenced material: PBMCs. The source of these receptors is a male donor in good health and CMV-seropositive.

On this clone itself: Within the sample, other DNA sequences also encode this same CDR3. The rearrangement joins TRBV30 to TRBJ1-2; D uncertain. Germline V gene sequence: CDR1 GTSNPN, CDR2 SVGIG (reference sequence). V lost 3 bases and J 0 bases, leaving 5 bases between the germline ends. The CDR3 sequence is 12 residues long. CDR3 bases: TGTGCCTGGAGGGGCACTAACTATGGCTACACCTTC. It yields the protein CAWRGTNYGYTF. The complete variable domain, with remaining parts taken from reference TRBV30 and TRBJ1-2, reads SQTIHQWPATLVQPVGSPLSLECTVEGTSNPNLYWYRQAAGRGLQLLFYSVGIGQISSEVPQNLSASRPQDRQFILSSKKLLLSDSGFYLCAWRGTNYGYTFGSGTRLTVV.

The V call is TRBV30, the J call TRBJ1-6; the D gene is possibly TRBD1 (6 bases). The V end was cut by 5 bases, the J end by 7 bases, with 9 bases between. The V gene's germline CDR1 is GTSNPN and CDR2 SVGIG (reference sequence). The CDR3 is made up of 12 amino acids. This chain's CDR3 is CAWRQGNSPLHF. The DNA of the CDR3 is TGTGCCTGGCGTCAGGGGAATTCACCCCTCCACTTT.

The V gene is TRBV6-6, the J gene TRBJ2-6; D perhaps matches TRBD2 (7 bases). The CDR3 length is 16 residues. Between the trimmed V and J ends, which lost 10 bases and 4 bases, there was a span of 20 bases. Germline CDR1 MNHNY, CDR2 SVGAGI (reference sequence). Here the CDR3 DNA reads TGTGCCACCTACCCACGGGGGGCGAGGGGGGCCAACGTCCTGACTTTC. Translated, it gives CATYPRGARGANVLTF.

The chain couples TRBV7-8 to TRBJ1-5; 12 bases agree with TRBD1. Per the germline V gene, CDR1 is SGHVS and CDR2 is FQNEAQ. With V trimmed by 5 bases and J by 6 bases, 8 bases remained unmatched. This CDR3 comprises 16 residues. The CDR3 loop is CASSGRDRGRSQPQHF. The CDR3 region has the DNA TGTGCCAGCAGCGGCCGGGACAGGGGGCGAAGTCAGCCCCAGCATTTT.

The chain combines TRBV12-5 with TRBJ2-1, with unresolved D. CDR3 length: 13 residues. The V and J ends lost 1 base and 4 bases respectively, with 5 bases between them. The germline CDR1 and CDR2 sequences are LGHNT and FRNRAP. CDR3 nucleotides: TGTGCTAGTGGTTTGGAGCCGTACAATGAGCAGTTCTTC. It encodes CASGLEPYNEQFF.

This chain connects TRBV4-2 to TRBJ2-1, with D perhaps matching TRBD1 (5 bases). CDR3 length equals 15 residues. Germline loops: CDR1 LGHNA, CDR2 YNFKEQ. Trimming took 0 bases from V and 2 from J, leaving 8 bases between them. This CDR3 is CASSQDAGTYNEQFF. DNA for the CDR3: TGTGCCAGCAGCCAAGATGCAGGGACCTACAATGAGCAGTTCTTC.

The chain couples TRBV29-1 to TRBJ2-5, with TRBD2 matching 7 bases. The J call may be in error: the DNA end matches TRBJ2-7 better. The V gene's germline CDR1 is SQVTM and CDR2 ANQGSEA. There are 13 residues in the CDR3. The CDR3 sequence is CSVEGGEGYEQYF. The DNA for the CDR3 is TGCAGCGTTGAGGGAGGGGAAGGCTACGAGCAGTACTTC.

The rearrangement joins TRBV1 to TRBJ2-5; the table gives TRBD1 as D, unverified against the DNA. The closer fit of TRBJ2-7 to the DNA end suggests the J call may be wrong. TRBV1 is an annotated pseudogene. The CDR3 runs to 14 residues. CDR3 sequence (DNA): TGCACCAGACCTCCGGGACAGACAGTATACGAGCAGTACTTC. Amino acids: CTRPPGQTVYEQYF.

The CDR3, as DNA: TGCGCCAGCAGCTTGGGGAGCTCCTACGAGCAGTACTTC. Translating gives CASSLGSSYEQYF. The chain links TRBV5-1 to TRBJ2-7; D unclear. The CDR3 has 13 amino acids. V lost 0 bases and J lost 0, with 4 bases in between. In germline, CDR1 is SGHRS, CDR2 YFSETQ.

The CDR3: CASSLDLWTGDRQETQYF. CDR3 sequence (DNA): TGTGCCAGCAGCTTGGATCTTTGGACAGGGGATAGGCAAGAGACCCAGTACTTC. The chain has TRBV5-6 and TRBJ2-5; 9 bases are shared with TRBD1. Germline lookup yields CDR1 SGHDT and CDR2 YYEEEE. Unmatched junction bases numbered 11, after V lost 0 bases and J lost 2 bases. CDR3 length equals 18 residues.

V gene TRBV15 combines with J gene TRBJ2-3, with D unresolved. Germline-derived CDR1 and CDR2 are LNHNV and YYDKDF (reference sequence). The CDR3 length is 14 residues. Trimming took 5 bases from V and 2 from J, leaving 11 bases between them. The CDR3 region is CATSPSGATDTQYF. The CDR3 bases are TGTGCCACCAGCCCAAGTGGAGCCACAGATACGCAGTATTTT. The whole variable domain, filled in from reference TRBV15 and TRBJ2-3, reads DAMVIQNPRYQVTQFGKPVTLSCSQTLNHNVMYWYQQKSSQAPKLLFHYYDKDFNNEADTPDNFQSRRPNTSFCFLDIRSPGLGDTAMYLCATSPSGATDTQYFGPGTRLTVL.

The chain carries TRBV5-8 and TRBJ1-6, with D possibly TRBD1 on 5 matching bases. In germline, CDR1 is SGHTS, CDR2 YDEGEE. CDR3 size: 16 residues. V was trimmed by 2 bases and J by 4 bases, leaving 13 bases between them. CDR3 coding DNA: TGTGCCAGCAGCTTCGGTAAAGGGGCTTATAATTCACCCCTCCACTTT. This encodes CASSFGKGAYNSPLHF.

This clone was observed a few times. The CDR3 here is CAIGQGEGFNYGYTF. For the CDR3, the DNA is TGTGCCATTGGACAGGGGGAGGGTTTCAACTATGGCTACACCTTC. This chain connects TRBV30 to TRBJ1-2, with 10 bases fitting TRBD1. After removal of 8 bases from V and 2 bases from J, the junction contained 11 bases not matched to a gene. Germline V gives CDR1 GTSNPN, CDR2 SVGIG (reference sequence). The CDR3 totals 15 residues.

The chain couples TRBV7-8 to TRBJ1-1; 8 nucleotides line up with TRBD1. The J segment lost 2 bases and the V segment lost 4 bases, leaving 9 bases of the junction unmatched. CDR3 size: 16 residues. Germline assignment: CDR1 SGHVS and CDR2 FQNEAQ. The CDR3 DNA follows: TGTGCCAGCAGCTCTAGATTGGGGACAGGCAACACTGAAGCTTTCTTT. Translation: CASSSRLGTGNTEAFF.

V and J are TRBV6-1 and TRBJ1-2; D not resolved. The ends were cut back, 4 bases at V and 4 bases at J, with 25 bases in the middle. The CDR3 runs 18 residues. CDR1 and CDR2 (germline): MNHNS, SASEGT. The CDR3 sequence is CASSVGLTLLRVAYGYTF. As DNA, the CDR3 is TGTGCCAGCAGTGTCGGTCTTACTCTGTTGCGGGTTGCCTATGGCTACACCTTC.

The chain recombines TRBV5-1 with TRBJ2-7, with 10 bases fitting TRBD1. With V trimmed by 4 bases and J by 4 bases, 11 bases remained unmatched. CDR3 size: 16 residues. Looked up from germline, CDR1 is SGHRS and CDR2 is YFSETQ. Here the CDR3 reads CASSVSTGTGDYEQYF. As DNA, the CDR3 is TGCGCCAGCAGCGTATCAACCGGGACAGGGGATTACGAGCAGTACTTC.

The chain has TRBV7-2 and TRBJ2-7; 8 nucleotides line up with TRBD2. Germline CDR1 and CDR2: SGHTA and FQGNSA. CDR3 length: 15 amino acids. After removal of 6 bases from V and 0 bases from J, the junction contained 7 bases not matched to a gene. Written as DNA, the CDR3 is TGTGCCAGCAGACGAGGGGCGGGGGGCTCCTACGAGCAGTACTTC. Residues: CASRRGAGGSYEQYF. The full variable domain, completed using reference TRBV7-2 and TRBJ2-7, is GAGVSQSPSNKVTEKGKDVELRCDPISGHTALYWYRQSLGQGLEFLIYFQGNSAPDKSGLPSDRFSAERTGGSVSTLTIQRTQQEDSAVYLCASRRGAGGSYEQYFGPGTRLTVT.